This T cell receptor (beta chain) is from a study of blood T cell repertoires in COVID-19. Trimming stripped 0 bases from V and 7 bases from J, with 12 bases between. The CDR3 is 14 amino acids. The germline V gene has CDR1 MGHRA and CDR2 YSYEKL. Only in-frame clones appear in the TCRdb table, and some are missing; sequencing was by immunoSEQ multiplex PCR. In the table there are 200,000 to 300,000 clones, less than 90% of which are singletons. The rearrangement uses TRBV4-1 and TRBJ1-1; D gene ambiguous. This TCR came from a man in his thirties or forties with active or convalescent COVID-19. The sequencing sample was made of peripheral blood. The CDR3 bases are TGCGCCAGCAGCCAAGAGGAGGGCGGCCGTGAAGCTTTCTTT. It is translated as CASSQEEGGREAFF.